Listed below are T cell receptor beta chains from one sample, sequenced in a study of blood T cell repertoires in COVID-19. Sequencing was performed with immunoSEQ multiplex PCR; in TCRdb, only in-frame clones are kept and a portion is missing. Here the sample spans more than 250,000 clones, roughly 87% being singletons. Sequences were obtained from PBMCs or T cells enriched from blood (not recorded which). Receptors originate from a woman in her forties who had recovered from COVID-19. CDR3s include the opening cysteine and the closing phenylalanine or tryptophan. Clone size is shown for a subset of rows, as once, few, many or a class of expanded clone.

TRBJ2-7	TRBV3-1/TRBV3-2	14	few	CASRSGTAKSQQYF
TRBJ2-1	TRBV7-9	14	few	CASNSGPSYNEQFF
TRBJ2-1	TRBV7-2	15	.	CASSPNLARGSEQFF
TRBJ1-5	TRBV12-2	19	.	CASRWKRTGQGGKYQPQHF
TRBJ2-7	TRBV24-1	16	.	CATSDPRTGLRGEQYF
TRBJ2-3	TRBV5-8	16	many	CASSLGQKILSDTQYF
TRBJ2-5	TRBV9	14	.	CASSVGGDPEPQYF
TRBJ2-3	TRBV27	13	.	CASTTWELGVLYF
TRBJ2-7	TRBV10-2	16	.	CASSSTGREGAYEQYF
TRBJ1-3	TRBV9	15	few	CASSVGTASGNTIYF
TRBJ2-1	TRBV6-2/TRBV6-3	14	.	CASSYSRPRNEQFF
TRBJ2-7	TRBV28	15	.	CASSLTFGGTDEQYF
TRBJ2-5	TRBV5-1	17	.	CASSWGPSGGPQETQYF
TRBJ1-5	TRBV6-6	17	few	CASSPDRAGSKGQPQHF
TRBJ1-4	TRBV7-2	14	.	CASSSGLTNEKLFF
TRBJ1-2	TRBV18	15	.	CASSPSGTGGSGYTF
TRBJ1-6	TRBV27	14	.	CASSAGGYNSPLHF
TRBJ1-1	TRBV19	14	.	CASSPRDRSTEAFF
TRBJ2-3	TRBV5-1	14	.	CASNEGGRTDTQYF
TRBJ1-1	TRBV2	13	.	CASSDKGWTEAFF
TRBJ2-7	TRBV6-5	14	.	CAAGRAETSYEQYF
TRBJ2-3	TRBV19	15	.	CASSRGQYSTDTQYF
TRBJ2-7	TRBV11-2	14	.	CASSLAGTHYEQYF
TRBJ1-1	TRBV28	17	.	CASNRQGASITGTEAFF
TRBJ2-3	TRBV11-3	13	.	CASRGRETDTQYF
TRBJ2-5	TRBV10-2	14	.	CASSDSGRRETQYF
TRBJ2-7	TRBV24-1	15	.	CATSSSGQGAYEQYF
TRBJ2-5	TRBV6-5	14	once	CASSRGTLKETQYF
TRBJ2-1	TRBV7-6	15	once	CASSLGRDRGVEQFF
TRBJ1-1	TRBV10-3	12	.	CATKDRASEAFF
TRBJ2-3	TRBV24-1	18	.	CATSAAGLAGGPADTQYF
TRBJ2-4	TRBV4-1	20	once	CASSQEELAGGKLAKNIQYF
TRBJ1-1	TRBV5-1	15	.	CASSLEVGTNTEAFF
TRBJ2-1	TRBV28	13	once	CASNYLPENEQFF
TRBJ2-1	TRBV28	14	.	CASRRGQGVGEQFF
TRBJ2-7	TRBV28	16	.	CASSPGGGAPPYEQYF
TRBJ2-3	TRBV7-9	18	.	CASSPQKASGVPTDTQYF
TRBJ2-5	TRBV20-1	14	.	CSASPGHPKETQYF
TRBJ2-3	TRBV5-1	17	.	CASSSMSGGGSTDTQYF
TRBJ1-2	TRBV7-9	14	.	CASSLGTGLGGYTF